Below, one TCR beta chain is given with its context. What antigen it recognizes has not been identified. No much larger clonotype is one base removed from it; base qualities were not supplied. CDR1 and CDR2, per the germline V gene (reference sequence), are MNHNY and SVGAGI. The CDR3 sequence holds 14 residues, the cysteine and phenylalanine included. The entry retains the CDR3 DNA only, 42 bases that are in frame from base 1. V is cut back by 7 bases and J by 1 base, with 6 bases in the junction unmatched. This entry belongs to a study of T cells after yellow fever vaccination (dated by TCRdb to about 2019). Notes on the research overall: Libraries from fractions with low cell numbers were prepared with the SMART-Seq v4 Ultra Low Input RNA kit. Two healthy male donors made up the cohort, one aged 18 to 30 years and the other aged 30 to 39 years. Blood was collected at multiple timepoints before and after primary and secondary immunization, and bulk PBMC replicates and cell subsets were isolated. Bulk TCR alpha and beta repertoires were sequenced longitudinally to track T-cell clones before and after primary and booster YFV17D yellow fever vaccination.

Findings and caveats that apply to the study as a whole: A small fraction of clonotypes appeared in both the CD4 and CD8 compartments, likely as a result of convergent recombination. Only a couple of donors were included in the study, so the extent to which the findings can be generalized is limited. Most clones expanded after primary vaccination were re-detected after the booster (just under 97% of CD4 and roughly 85% of CD8), suggesting broad memory maintenance. Compared with the primary T-cell response, the secondary T-cell response was faster but weaker, reaching its peak on day 5 rather than on day 15. Computational filtering was needed because FACS-sorted repertoires could contain abundant contaminating clonotypes from the bulk population.

Reads for this sample came from an Illumina NovaSeq 6000. TCR cDNA was synthesized by 5'RACE template switching, through which a universal primer site and unique molecular identifiers were introduced. Priming for cDNA synthesis came from both the TCR alpha and TCR beta constant segments. Library amplification used two PCR steps, and the second PCR step added sample barcodes and sequencing adapters. Sequencing of the libraries was done on either Illumina HiSeq 2500 (2x100 bp) or NovaSeq (2x150 bp). The study's own analysis went as follows. MIGEC was used to demultiplex reads and collapse the reads into UMI consensus sequences, and MiXCR was used for V(D)J alignment. Clonotypes responding to the vaccine were identified with edgeR on replicate PBMC samples, with the criteria of FDR below 0.01 and a log2 fold change above 5 up to day 15. CD4 or CD8 identity was assigned to each bulk clonotype according to whether the clonotype was present at higher abundance in the sequenced CD4 repertoire or the sequenced CD8 repertoire. TCRdb ran its own pipeline on the public reads, namely fastp trimming at Q25 and MiXCR clone calling, and kept in-frame beta chains. Each CDR3 protein appears once, grouped with its most common genes and DNA. The authors' filters were not applied to this entry. The sample yields 150,000 to 200,000 distinct CDR3 sequences; approximately 11% were counted once. 36% of the sample lies in the top ten.

The sample's treatment or condition, from its label and the paper: live attenuated yellow fever vaccine strain. A standard Ficoll-Paque protocol was used to isolate PBMCs from peripheral blood. Dynabeads CD4 and CD8 positive selection kits were used to isolate the CD4 and CD8 T-cell fractions. TriZol was used to extract RNA from bulk PBMCs, from CD4 and CD8 fractions, and from dextramer-positive and dextramer-negative fractions. This material consisted of CD8+ T cells sorted from PBMCs, taken 15 days after the yellow fever booster vaccination. The source is a man between 18 and 35 years old who received the YFV17D yellow fever vaccine. The chain couples TRBV6-6 to TRBJ1-1; 7 bases in the junction line up with TRBD1. The bases read TGTGCCAGCACCGCCCGGGACAGGAACACTGAAGCTTTCTTT. This codes for CASTARDRNTEAFF.